The sequence of this TCR beta chain was determined in a study of vaccination effects on CD4 cells after COVID-19. Background on the study: After the second dose, samples were taken at median day 72.

In the case of this clone: Its antigen is currently unknown.

The method was immunoSEQ multiplex PCR; TCRdb's version includes in-frame clones alone and lacks a portion of them. The table lists tens of thousands of clones, nearly 75% of them singletons. V was pared by 0 bases and J by 6 bases, with 16 bases between. The CDR3 is 16 residues long. The germline gives CDR1 SGHDT, CDR2 YYEEEE. Scientists isolated CD4+ T cells after a roughly 9-day culture period ended. The participants, recipients of two vaccine doses, got either BNT162b2 or mRNA-1273. The chain links TRBV5-6 to TRBJ1-3; D call uncertain. The sequence derives from a human donor who received a COVID-19 vaccine. The sequenced sample was CD4+ T cells from PBMCs cultured without peptide, obtained after COVID-19 vaccination. Here the CDR3 reads CASSLVGDSGENTIYF. As DNA, the CDR3 is TGTGCCAGCAGCTTGGTCGGGGATAGCGGTGAAAACACCATATATTTT.